The rows below give T cell receptor beta chains drawn from one sample of a study of T cell repertoires in cytomegalovirus infection. TCRdb passed the reads through MiXCR, listing each CDR3 protein once. The data show about 470,000 distinct CDR3 sequences, roughly 46% seen once. These receptors' antigens are unknown. Sequenced here: cultured PBMCs, sampled from culture after CMV antigen stimulation. These receptors came from a human donor in good health (CMV status not recorded). Some clones in this sample may be carry-over from other donors' samples. Each CDR3 is given with its conserved first and last residue. The order of the fields is CDR3 protein, clone size, V gene. Clone size appears in some rows only: once, few, many, or a class for an expanded clone.

CDR3 protein: CASSYRTDYNEQFF
clone size: .
V gene: TRBV7-8

CDR3 protein: CASSRQVNTGELFF
clone size: .
V gene: TRBV6-6

CDR3 protein: CASSLVTAERKFF
clone size: .
V gene: TRBV11-2

CDR3 protein: CATSDFRSHEQYF
clone size: .
V gene: TRBV24-1

CDR3 protein: CASSSIGRDTEAFF
clone size: few
V gene: TRBV7-9

CDR3 protein: CASSLASQRETQYF
clone size: many
V gene: TRBV7-2

CDR3 protein: CASSLEVGEETQYF
clone size: .
V gene: TRBV11-2

CDR3 protein: CASSLDFRGQAGGNTQYF
clone size: .
V gene: TRBV5-6

CDR3 protein: CASSERGAGQYNEQFF
clone size: few
V gene: TRBV25-1

CDR3 protein: CASSLWNEEFF
clone size: few
V gene: TRBV7-2

CDR3 protein: CASSPGVGAGYEQYF
clone size: many
V gene: TRBV7-2

CDR3 protein: CASSDRGDWDTQYF
clone size: .
V gene: TRBV7-2

CDR3 protein: CATAGGRAIETQYF
clone size: few
V gene: TRBV7-6

CDR3 protein: CASSPGTGKKGDNEKLFF
clone size: .
V gene: TRBV11-2

CDR3 protein: CASSLLGGGQPQHF
clone size: .
V gene: TRBV28

CDR3 protein: CASSAPGDTEAFF
clone size: .
V gene: TRBV7-2

CDR3 protein: CASSLAVTGERFYNEQFF
clone size: few
V gene: TRBV7-8

CDR3 protein: CASSPRTGTLRQPQHF
clone size: .
V gene: TRBV6-1

CDR3 protein: CASNKLPSSYNEQFF
clone size: .
V gene: TRBV6-1

CDR3 protein: CASSLAPLRGDNQPQHF
clone size: .
V gene: TRBV5-5

CDR3 protein: CASSFPLRQVNYGYTF
clone size: .
V gene: TRBV2

CDR3 protein: CASSLFLNYEQYF
clone size: few
V gene: TRBV5-4

CDR3 protein: CASSLVTSGAGEQYF
clone size: few
V gene: TRBV7-8

CDR3 protein: CASSLLGSYEQYF
clone size: many
V gene: TRBV7-8

CDR3 protein: CASSTARAWGYGYTF
clone size: .
V gene: TRBV7-6

CDR3 protein: CSARDRRGGMNEQFF
clone size: .
V gene: TRBV20-1

CDR3 protein: CASSMSRVGANVLTF
clone size: .
V gene: TRBV7-2

CDR3 protein: CASSQGPGRNTGELFF
clone size: few
V gene: TRBV4-1

CDR3 protein: CAISGGTGVTDTQYF
clone size: few
V gene: TRBV10-3

CDR3 protein: CASSQVIYNEQFF
clone size: .
V gene: TRBV4-1

CDR3 protein: CASSLQAGTTDTQYF
clone size: .
V gene: TRBV11-2

CDR3 protein: CASRSAALSTDTQYF
clone size: .
V gene: TRBV7-9

CDR3 protein: CASSGDRQGGSYEQYF
clone size: few
V gene: TRBV6-2/TRBV6-3

CDR3 protein: CASSSPGTGGSGNTIYF
clone size: .
V gene: TRBV28

CDR3 protein: CASSLALAGVRTGELFF
clone size: .
V gene: TRBV7-2

CDR3 protein: CASSYDLARRSYNEQFF
clone size: .
V gene: TRBV6-5

CDR3 protein: CAISRKRYSRSYNEQFF
clone size: .
V gene: TRBV10-3

CDR3 protein: CASSPQGGSYSDTQYF
clone size: few
V gene: TRBV7-8

CDR3 protein: CASSSPRGLAGGNEQFF
clone size: few
V gene: TRBV7-6

CDR3 protein: CASEPLTKNIQYF
clone size: .
V gene: TRBV7-2

CDR3 protein: CSASMAGDSNQPQHF
clone size: .
V gene: TRBV20-1

CDR3 protein: CASSYRGSGYGYTF
clone size: many
V gene: TRBV27

CDR3 protein: CSAAQGARYEQYF
clone size: .
V gene: TRBV20-1

CDR3 protein: CASRLGLAMQETQYF
clone size: .
V gene: TRBV7-2

CDR3 protein: CASQTDPSYEQYF
clone size: few
V gene: TRBV12-3/TRBV12-4

CDR3 protein: CASSLPQAPNEQFF
clone size: .
V gene: TRBV5-1

CDR3 protein: CASSPYEGSYNSPLHF
clone size: few
V gene: TRBV27

CDR3 protein: CAISESRGSEAGELFF
clone size: .
V gene: TRBV10-3

CDR3 protein: CASSLPAKNTEAFF
clone size: few
V gene: TRBV7-2

CDR3 protein: CASSLPQSYEQYF
clone size: many
V gene: TRBV7-2

CDR3 protein: CASSDRAYNEQFF
clone size: .
V gene: TRBV19